The 12 T cell receptor beta chains below were found in one sample sequenced in a study of T cell responses to AZD1222 COVID-19 vaccine. Method: immunoSEQ multiplex PCR; TCRdb's copy keeps in-frame clones and lacks some. The profile shows some 150,000 clones, 80% to 90% of them singletons. This specimen was peripheral blood, taken on day 0 of AZD1222 vaccination. The receptors were sampled from an adult in good health.

The CDR3 nucleotides are TGTGCCAGCAGCGGACAGGGGGACACCGGGGAGCTGTTTTTT. Its translation is CASSGQGDTGELFF. The rearrangement uses TRBV9 and TRBJ2-2; 9 bases map to TRBD1. Germline trimming cut 3 bases from V and 3 bases from J; bases unmatched to any gene: 0. Germline V gene lookup returns CDR1 SGDLS and CDR2 YYNGEE. This CDR3 comprises 14 residues.

The chain couples TRBV10-3 to TRBJ2-3; 11 bases align to TRBD2. Germline V gene sequence: CDR1 ENHRY, CDR2 SYGVKD. The junction had 8 bases not matched to a gene; V was cut back by 10 bases and J by 2 bases. The CDR3 is made up of 15 amino acids. The CDR3 protein is CASSGRAGDTDTQYF. The CDR3 DNA reads as TGTGCCAGTAGCGGGAGGGCGGGGGACACAGATACGCAGTATTTT.

The rearrangement links TRBV30 to TRBJ2-7, with D perhaps matching TRBD2 (6 bases). The CDR3 has 13 residues. The germline V gene encodes CDR1 GTSNPN and CDR2 SVGIG (reference sequence). Trimming removed 0 bases from V and 6 bases from J, with 12 bases in between. The CDR3 here is CAWSVQSGGEQYF. CDR3 bases: TGTGCCTGGAGTGTACAATCCGGGGGCGAGCAGTACTTC.

The genes are TRBV7-8 and TRBJ2-3, with D unresolved. Trimming stripped 1 base from V and 1 base from J, with 3 bases between. This CDR3 comprises 13 residues. Per germline, CDR1 SGHVS and CDR2 FQNEAQ. CDR3 nucleotides: TGTGCCAGCAGCTTAGGCGGCACAGATACGCAGTATTTT. It yields the protein CASSLGGTDTQYF.

The chain is built from TRBV27 and TRBJ1-2; TRBD1 aligns across 7 bases. The CDR3 sequence is 13 residues long. Germline V lookup: CDR1 MNHEY, CDR2 SMNVEV (reference sequence). V trimming: 3 bases; J trimming: 9 bases; junction bases outside the gene matches: 7. CDR3 region: CASSFIQGRSYTF. The CDR3 DNA reads as TGTGCCAGCAGTTTCATACAGGGGAGAAGCTACACCTTC.

The chain combines TRBV6-1 with TRBJ1-2; 7 nucleotides match TRBD1. Germline V gives CDR1 MNHNS, CDR2 SASEGT. This CDR3 has 14 residues. Trimming at V came to 1 base and at J to 8 bases, leaving 7 bases not matched to a gene. The CDR3 sequence is CASSEEAGGSGYTF. In nucleotides, the CDR3 is TGTGCCAGCAGTGAAGAGGCAGGGGGAAGCGGCTACACCTTC.

This chain joins TRBV19 and TRBJ2-1, with 8 bases lining up with TRBD2. The CDR3 extends over 18 amino acids. The germline CDR1 and CDR2 sequences are LNHDA and SQIVND (reference sequence). V trimming: 3 bases; J trimming: 4 bases; junction bases outside the gene matches: 14. For the CDR3, the DNA is TGTGCCAGTAGTATGGGGGACGGGCCCGGACTAGCTTACAATGAGCAGTTCTTC. It codes for CASSMGDGPGLAYNEQFF.

The V gene is TRBV6-5, the J gene TRBJ2-1, with TRBD1 identical over 7 bases. V was pared by 8 bases and J by 0 bases, with 7 bases of the junction left unmatched. This CDR3 spans 15 amino acids. The germline CDR1 and CDR2 sequences are MNHEY and SVGAGI. The DNA for the CDR3 is TGTGCCAGCGGATTACAGGGGAGCTCCTACAATGAGCAGTTCTTC. Residues: CASGLQGSSYNEQFF.

The chain joins TRBV18 to TRBJ2-3; D not certain. The CDR3 is made up of 16 amino acids. CDR1 KGHSH and CDR2 LQKENI come from the germline V gene. V was shortened by 5 bases and J by 4 bases, with 19 bases between the two germline ends. In nucleotides, the CDR3 is TGTGCCAGCTCAACCCTACCGGGCCCAGCCGCAGATACGCAGTATTTT. It specifies CASSTLPGPAADTQYF.

The V gene is TRBV13, the J gene TRBJ1-5; D not certain. Germline V gene lookup returns CDR1 PRHDT and CDR2 FYEKMQ (reference sequence). The CDR3 has 14 residues. Trimming removed 0 bases from V and 6 bases from J, with 9 bases in between. CDR3 region: CASSLGGAGQPQHF. The CDR3 region has the DNA TGTGCCAGCAGCTTAGGCGGCGCTGGTCAGCCCCAGCATTTT.

The rearrangement uses TRBV7-2 and TRBJ2-7; D perhaps matches TRBD2 (5 bases). Germline lookup yields CDR1 SGHTA and CDR2 FQGNSA. The germline V and J ends were trimmed by 5 bases and 7 bases, with 15 bases remaining between them. The CDR3 loop spans 13 amino acids. The CDR3 bases are TGTGCCAGCAGCCCCGGACTTTTCGGAGAGCAGTACTTC. It translates to CASSPGLFGEQYF. Variable domain in full (rest from reference TRBV7-2 and TRBJ2-7): GAGVSQSPSNKVTEKGKDVELRCDPISGHTALYWYRQSLGQGLEFLIYFQGNSAPDKSGLPSDRFSAERTGGSVSTLTIQRTQQEDSAVYLCASSPGLFGEQYFGPGTRLTVT.

This chain uses TRBV18 with TRBJ1-3; TRBD1 might be the D (5 bases). Trimming shortened V by 2 bases and J by 3 bases, and 11 bases separated the two germline ends. The CDR3 runs 15 residues. Germline values: CDR1 KGHSH, CDR2 LQKENI. CDR3: CASSPGAGGGNTIYF. CDR3 nucleotide sequence: TGTGCCAGCTCACCAGGGGCTGGAGGTGGAAACACCATATATTTT.